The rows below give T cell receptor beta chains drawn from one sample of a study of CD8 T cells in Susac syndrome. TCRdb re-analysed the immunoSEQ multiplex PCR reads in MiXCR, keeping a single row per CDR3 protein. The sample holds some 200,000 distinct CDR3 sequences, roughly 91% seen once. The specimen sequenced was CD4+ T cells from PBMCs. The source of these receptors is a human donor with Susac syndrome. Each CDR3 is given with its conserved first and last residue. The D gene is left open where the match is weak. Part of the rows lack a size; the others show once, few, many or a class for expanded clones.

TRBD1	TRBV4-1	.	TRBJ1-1	TGCGCCAGCAGCCGTCCGGCAGGGGGCCTGAACACTGAAGCTTTCTTT	CASSRPAGGLNTEAFF
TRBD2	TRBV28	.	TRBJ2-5	TGTGCCAGCAGGGGGACTAGCGGGAGGAGAGAGACCCAGTACTTC	CASRGTSGRRETQYF
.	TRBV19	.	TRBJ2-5	TGTGCCAGTAGTATCTGGGGTTCTAGCGCCGAGACCCAGTACTTC	CASSIWGSSAETQYF
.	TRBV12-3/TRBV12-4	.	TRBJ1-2	TGTGCCAGCGCCACCGGTGGGAACTATGGTTACACCTTC	CASATGGNYGYTF
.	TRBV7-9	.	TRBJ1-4	TGTGCCAGCAGCTCCGGGACGGAGGGGAGAGAAAAACTGTTTTTT	CASSSGTEGREKLFF
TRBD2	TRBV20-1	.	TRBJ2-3	TGCAGTTCCTTACTAGCGGCTCACACAGATACGCAGTATTTT	CSSLLAAHTDTQYF
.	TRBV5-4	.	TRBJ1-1	TGTGCCAGCAGCACCGTGACAGGGAACACTGAAGCTTTCTTT	CASSTVTGNTEAFF
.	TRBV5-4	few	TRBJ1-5	TGTGCCAGCAGCTCCATCAATCAGCCCCAGCATTTT	CASSSINQPQHF
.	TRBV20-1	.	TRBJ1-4	TGCAGTGCTACCAGGCGTGAACGGGAGCGACTTTTTGCAAAACTGTTTTTT	CSATRRERERLFAKLFF
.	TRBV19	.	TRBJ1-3	TGTGCCAGTAGTACCGTCGGTGGTGGGGGAAACACCATATATTTT	CASSTVGGGGNTIYF
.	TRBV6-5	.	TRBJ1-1	TGTGCCAGCAGTTACTCCCACAGGGTGAACACTGAAGCTTTCTTT	CASSYSHRVNTEAFF
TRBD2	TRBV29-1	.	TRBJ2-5	TGCAGCGTCTCAACTAGCGCAGAGACCCAGTACTTC	CSVSTSAETQYF
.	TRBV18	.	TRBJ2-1	TGTGCCAGCTCACCAACGAGGAGCAATGAGCAGTTCTTC	CASSPTRSNEQFF
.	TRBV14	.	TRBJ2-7	TGTGCCAGCAGCCAAGTCAGAGCCGAGCAGTACTTC	CASSQVRAEQYF
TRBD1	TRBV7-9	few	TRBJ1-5	TGTGCCAGCAGCTCTTATGCGACAGGGAGGAATCAGCCCCAGCATTTT	CASSSYATGRNQPQHF
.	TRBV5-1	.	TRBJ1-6	TGCGCCAGCACCGACAGCTATAATTCACCCCTCCACTTT	CASTDSYNSPLHF
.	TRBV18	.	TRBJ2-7	TGTGCCAGCTCTCCGGGGAGGTACGAGCAGTACTTC	CASSPGRYEQYF
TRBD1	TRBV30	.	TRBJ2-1	TGTGCCTGGAGTGGACAGGGTTTCAATGAGCAGTTCTTC	CAWSGQGFNEQFF
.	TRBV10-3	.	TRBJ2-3	TGTGCCACGTTAGACTCGACCAGCACAGATACGCAGTATTTT	CATLDSTSTDTQYF
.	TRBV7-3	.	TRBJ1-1	TGTGCCAGCAGCGGGGGGGGTCACACTGAAGCTTTCTTT	CASSGGGHTEAFF
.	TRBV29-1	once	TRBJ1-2	TGCAGCGTTGAATTAGGACGTACTCGAGTCCCTTATGGCTACACCTTC	CSVELGRTRVPYGYTF
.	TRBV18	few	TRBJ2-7	TGTGCCAGCTCATCCAGGGACGAGCAGTACTTC	CASSSRDEQYF
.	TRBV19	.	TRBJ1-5	TGTGCCAGTAGTATTTTAAGGGAGGTCAATCAGCCCCAGCATTTT	CASSILREVNQPQHF
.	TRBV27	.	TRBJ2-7	TGTGCCGGCAGTTTACTCCGGGGGCCCTACGAGCAGTACTTC	CAGSLLRGPYEQYF
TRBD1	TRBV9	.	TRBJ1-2	TGTGCCAGCAGCGTAGACGGACAGGGAGCGTTCAACTATGGCTACACCTTC	CASSVDGQGAFNYGYTF
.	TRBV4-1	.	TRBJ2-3	TGCGCCAGCAGCCAATCGGTTTTCTCAGATACGCAGTATTTT	CASSQSVFSDTQYF
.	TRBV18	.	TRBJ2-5	TGTGCCAGCTCACCCCCCCAACCAAAAGAGACCCAGTACTTC	CASSPPQPKETQYF
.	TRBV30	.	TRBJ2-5	TGTGCCTGGAGTGTACTGGAGACCCAGTACTTC	CAWSVLETQYF
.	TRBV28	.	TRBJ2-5	TGTGCCAGCATGGGCTACGAATTAACAAAGACCCAGTACTTC	CASMGYELTKTQYF
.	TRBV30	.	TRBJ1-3	TGTGCCTGGAGTGTACGGGAAAACACCATATATTTT	CAWSVRENTIYF
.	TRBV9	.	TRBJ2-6	TGTGCCAGCAGCGCGTGGGGTTCTGGGGCCAACGTCCTGACTTTC	CASSAWGSGANVLTF
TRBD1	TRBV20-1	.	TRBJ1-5	TGCAGTGCACCGGACAGGGGGCCGGCAAATCAGCCCCAGCATTTT	CSAPDRGPANQPQHF
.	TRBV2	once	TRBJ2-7	TGTGCCAGCATTGAAGGGCCCTCTAGATTCTACGAGCAGTACTTC	CASIEGPSRFYEQYF
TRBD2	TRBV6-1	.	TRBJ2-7	TGTGCCAGCAGTGAACTTGGGACTAGCATCTACGAGCAGTACTTC	CASSELGTSIYEQYF
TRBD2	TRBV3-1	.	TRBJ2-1	TGTGCCAGCAGCCAAGTTGAGCGGGGGGAGCAGTTCTTC	CASSQVERGEQFF
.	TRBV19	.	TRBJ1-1	TGTGCCAGCCGGAGGGCCTCCCTGAACACTGAAGCTTTCTTT	CASRRASLNTEAFF
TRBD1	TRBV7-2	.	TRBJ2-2	TGTGCCAGCAGCTCTTCAGGGGGTTTCGCCGGGGAGCTGTTTTTT	CASSSSGGFAGELFF
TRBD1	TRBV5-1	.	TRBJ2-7	TGCGCCAGCAGCGAACAGGGGGCCAACTACGAGCAGTACTTC	CASSEQGANYEQYF
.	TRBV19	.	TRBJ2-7	TGTGCCACCTCACTCCGGGGTGGCTACGAGCAGTACTTC	CATSLRGGYEQYF
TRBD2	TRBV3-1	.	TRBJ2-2	TGTGCCAGCAGCCCACGGGGGGGCGGCAACACCGGGGAGCTGTTTTTT	CASSPRGGGNTGELFF
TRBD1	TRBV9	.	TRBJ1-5	TGTGCCAGCAGCGTACAGGGGGATAGCAATCAGCCCCAGCATTTT	CASSVQGDSNQPQHF
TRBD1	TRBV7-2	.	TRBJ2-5	TGTGCCAGCAGCCCAGACAGGGGATGGGGAGAGACCCAGTACTTC	CASSPDRGWGETQYF